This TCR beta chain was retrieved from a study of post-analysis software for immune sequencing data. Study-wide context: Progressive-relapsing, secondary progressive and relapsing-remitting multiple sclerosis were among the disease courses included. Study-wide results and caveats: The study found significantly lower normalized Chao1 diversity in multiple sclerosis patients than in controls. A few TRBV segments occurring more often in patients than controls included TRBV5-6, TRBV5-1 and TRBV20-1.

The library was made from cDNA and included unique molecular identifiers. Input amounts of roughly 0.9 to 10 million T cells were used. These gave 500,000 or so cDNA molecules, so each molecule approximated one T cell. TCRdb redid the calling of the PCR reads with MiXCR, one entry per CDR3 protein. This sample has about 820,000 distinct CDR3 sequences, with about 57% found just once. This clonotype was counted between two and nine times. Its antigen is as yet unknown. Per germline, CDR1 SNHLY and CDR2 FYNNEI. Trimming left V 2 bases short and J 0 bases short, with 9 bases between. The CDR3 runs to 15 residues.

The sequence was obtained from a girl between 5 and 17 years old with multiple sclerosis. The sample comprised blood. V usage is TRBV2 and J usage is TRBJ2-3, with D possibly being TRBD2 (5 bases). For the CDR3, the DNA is TGTGCCAGCAGTGAAAGGCGGGTCAGCACAGATACGCAGTATTTT. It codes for CASSERRVSTDTQYF.